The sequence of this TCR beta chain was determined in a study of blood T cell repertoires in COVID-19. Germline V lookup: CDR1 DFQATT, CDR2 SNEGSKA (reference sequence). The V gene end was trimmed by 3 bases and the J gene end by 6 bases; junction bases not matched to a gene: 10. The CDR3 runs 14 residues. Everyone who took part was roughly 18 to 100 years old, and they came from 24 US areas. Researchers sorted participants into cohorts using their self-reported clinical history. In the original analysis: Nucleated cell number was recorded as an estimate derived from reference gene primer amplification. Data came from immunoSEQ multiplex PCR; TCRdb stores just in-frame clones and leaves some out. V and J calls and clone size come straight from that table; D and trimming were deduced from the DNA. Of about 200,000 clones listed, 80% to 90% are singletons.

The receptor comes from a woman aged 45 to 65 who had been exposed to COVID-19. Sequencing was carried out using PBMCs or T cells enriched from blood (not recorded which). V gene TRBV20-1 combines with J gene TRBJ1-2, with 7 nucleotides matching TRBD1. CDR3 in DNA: TGCAGTGCTAGTTGGCGGGAGGGGGCAGATGGCTACACCTTC. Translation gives CSASWREGADGYTF.